The rows below give T cell receptor beta chains drawn from one sample of a study of cytomegalovirus exposure and HLA in healthy donors. Produced via immunoSEQ multiplex PCR; TCRdb's table is partial and in-frame only. The profile shows about 110,000 clones, less than 80% of them singletons. Sample: PBMCs. These receptors were taken from a man aged 30-40 years in good health and CMV-seropositive. Each CDR3 is given with its conserved first and last residue. D genes are given only for firm matches. Clone size is stated in some rows and not others, as once, few, many or a class when expanded.

TRBV7-9	-	TRBJ2-2	-	TGTGCCAGCAGCTTAGCGCTCCCGGTCGGGGAGCTGTTTTTT	CASSLALPVGELFF
TRBV7-9	few	TRBJ2-1	TRBD2	TGTGCCAGCAGCTGGACTAGCGGGGCAAACAATGAGCAGTTCTTC	CASSWTSGANNEQFF
TRBV12-5	-	TRBJ2-2	TRBD2	TGTGCTAGTGGTCAAATAGCGGGGGCCTACACCGGGGAGCTGTTTTTT	CASGQIAGAYTGELFF
TRBV5-1	-	TRBJ2-5	TRBD2	TGCGCCAGCAGCCTCCCGGGACTAGCGGGGGGCCCGGAGACCCAGTACTTC	CASSLPGLAGGPETQYF
TRBV7-2	-	TRBJ1-5	-	TGTGCCAGCAGCTTAGATCAGGGTCAGCCCCAGCATTTT	CASSLDQGQPQHF
TRBV19	once	TRBJ2-7	-	TGTGCCAGTAGTATAGAGGCAGGGGGGTACGAGCAGTACTTC	CASSIEAGGYEQYF
TRBV5-6	-	TRBJ1-1	TRBD1	TGTGCCAGCAGCTTATTGGCAGGGGGCCCGAACACTGAAGCTTTCTTT	CASSLLAGGPNTEAFF
TRBV5-1	-	TRBJ2-2	-	TGCGCCAGCACCTCGGGAACATCCACCGGGGAGCTGTTTTTT	CASTSGTSTGELFF
TRBV7-2	few	TRBJ1-3	-	TGTGCCAGCAGCTCGACGGGGGGCTCTGGAAACACCATATATTTT	CASSSTGGSGNTIYF
TRBV11-2	-	TRBJ1-2	TRBD1	TGTGCCAGCAGACCGGGACAGGCATATGGCTACACCTTC	CASRPGQAYGYTF
TRBV6-1	-	TRBJ1-6	-	TGTGCCAGCAGTGCCCTCGGGACAAATTCACCCCTCCACTTT	CASSALGTNSPLHF
TRBV6-4	-	TRBJ1-2	-	TGTGCCAGCAGTGGGGGAGGGGAAGGCTACACCTTC	CASSGGGEGYTF
TRBV18	-	TRBJ2-1	-	TGTGCCAGCTCACCACCCGAGTGGAGCTCCTACAATGAGCAGTTCTTC	CASSPPEWSSYNEQFF
TRBV9	-	TRBJ2-3	-	TGTGCCAGCAGCGTAGTAACAGATACGCAGTATTTT	CASSVVTDTQYF
TRBV5-1	few	TRBJ2-3	TRBD1	TGCGCCAGCAGCGGGACAGGGCCCACAGATACGCAGTATTTT	CASSGTGPTDTQYF
TRBV27	-	TRBJ1-6	-	TGTGCCAGCAGTTTAGACGGGGAGTCACCCCTCCACTTT	CASSLDGESPLHF
TRBV13	-	TRBJ1-1	-	TGTGCCAGCAGCTTTCCTCTCGGGTTGGACACTGAAGCTTTCTTT	CASSFPLGLDTEAFF
TRBV25-1	-	TRBJ2-7	-	TGTGCCAGCAGTGAGGGGACAAGGCCAGTCTACTTC	CASSEGTRPVYF
TRBV18	few	TRBJ1-1	-	TGTGCCAGCTCCCAGAGTTCGGGAGGGGTTGAGAACACTGAAGCTTTCTTT	CASSQSSGGVENTEAFF
TRBV5-1	-	TRBJ2-5	-	TGCGCCAGCAGCTTGGTTGGCAGGTTCCCAGAGACCCAGTACTTC	CASSLVGRFPETQYF
TRBV6-4	-	TRBJ2-3	-	TGTGCCAGCAGTGACGGGACAACTAGCACAGATACGCAGTATTTT	CASSDGTTSTDTQYF
TRBV10-3	-	TRBJ2-6	-	TGTGCCATCAGTGTTTCTCCAGGAGGCTCTGGGGCCAACGTCCTGACTTTC	CAISVSPGGSGANVLTF
TRBV19	-	TRBJ2-1	TRBD1	TGTGCCAGTACTCCTTTCCCGGGACAGGGCCTTGGCAATGAGCAGTTCTTC	CASTPFPGQGLGNEQFF
TRBV2	-	TRBJ1-6	TRBD1	TGTGCCAGCCGAAAGGACAGGAAAGATTCACCCCTCCACTTT	CASRKDRKDSPLHF
TRBV4-1	-	TRBJ1-2	TRBD1	TGCGCCAGCAGCCGAGGAGGGGGCAACTATGGCTACACCTTC	CASSRGGGNYGYTF
TRBV7-7	-	TRBJ2-3	TRBD2	TGTGCTAGCAGCCAGCTACTAGCGGGGGGATCAGATACGCAGTATTTT	CASSQLLAGGSDTQYF
TRBV7-8	few	TRBJ2-7	TRBD2	TGTGCCAGCAGCATTACTAGCGGGGGGGCCTCCTACGAGCAGTACTTC	CASSITSGGASYEQYF
TRBV6-1	-	TRBJ1-2	-	TGTGCCAGCAGTGAAGCCTCCCCAGGGTTATACGGCTACACCTTC	CASSEASPGLYGYTF
TRBV19	-	TRBJ1-1	-	TGTGCCAGTAGCACGGTTTTGAACACTGAAGCTTTCTTT	CASSTVLNTEAFF
TRBV19	-	TRBJ2-7	TRBD1	TGTGCCAGTAGTTCCCTCCCTCCGACAGGGGAGAAAAACGAGCAGTACTTC	CASSSLPPTGEKNEQYF
TRBV6-1	-	TRBJ2-1	-	TGTGCCAGCAGTCAGACTCTTGATGAGCAGTTCTTC	CASSQTLDEQFF
TRBV27	-	TRBJ2-7	-	TGTGCCAGCACCGGGGACAACTCCTACGAGCAGTACTTC	CASTGDNSYEQYF
TRBV18	-	TRBJ2-7	-	TGTGCCAGCTCACCAGTGGGGGGGGCTCGCTCCTACGAGCAGTACTTC	CASSPVGGARSYEQYF
TRBV2	-	TRBJ2-2	-	TGTGCCAGCAGTGAACAATCCGGGGAGCTGTTTTTT	CASSEQSGELFF
TRBV14	-	TRBJ1-2	-	TGTGCCAGCAGCCAGTTCGCCAGGGCGTTCTATGGCTACACCTTC	CASSQFARAFYGYTF
TRBV5-1	few	TRBJ1-6	TRBD1	TGCGCCAGCAGCTGGACAGGGGTGGATAATTCACCCCTCCACTTT	CASSWTGVDNSPLHF